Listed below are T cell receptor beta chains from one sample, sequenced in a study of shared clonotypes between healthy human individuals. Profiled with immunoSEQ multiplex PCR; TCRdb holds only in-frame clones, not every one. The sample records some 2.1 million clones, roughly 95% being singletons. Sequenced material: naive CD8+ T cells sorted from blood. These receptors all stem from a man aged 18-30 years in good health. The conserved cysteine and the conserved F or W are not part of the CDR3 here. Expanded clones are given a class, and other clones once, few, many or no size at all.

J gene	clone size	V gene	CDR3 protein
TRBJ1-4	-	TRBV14	ASSPGTDEKLF
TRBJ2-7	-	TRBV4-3	ASSQDRTGLNEQY
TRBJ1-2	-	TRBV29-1	SVDETGPFGYGYT
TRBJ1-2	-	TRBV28	ASSWVDSSYGYT
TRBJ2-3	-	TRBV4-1	ASSQAGATDTQY
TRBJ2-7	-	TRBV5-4	ASSLEAHPSYEQY
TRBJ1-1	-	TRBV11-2	ASSLKAGAF
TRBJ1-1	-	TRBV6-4	ASSDKRIYTEAF
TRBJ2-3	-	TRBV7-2	ASSLRGGVPDTQY
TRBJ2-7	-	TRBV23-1	ASDREQY
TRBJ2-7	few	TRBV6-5	ASSSGQGQY
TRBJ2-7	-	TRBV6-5	ASSYSDRDSYEQY
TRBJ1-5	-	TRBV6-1	ASSERGNQPQH
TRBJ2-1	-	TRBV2	ASSVAGGSYNEQF
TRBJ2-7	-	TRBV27	ASSLTVTSYEQY
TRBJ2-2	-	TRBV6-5	ASSYVQNGELF
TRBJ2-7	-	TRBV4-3	ASSQGTSAYYEQY
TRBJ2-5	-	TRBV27	ASSSNLPLAGEGTQY
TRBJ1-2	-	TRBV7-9	ASSSGQGAPD
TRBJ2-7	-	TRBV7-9	ASSPPTGRSSYEQY
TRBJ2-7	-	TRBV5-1	ASSLGQGKGEQY
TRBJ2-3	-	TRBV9	ASSGMGEDTQY
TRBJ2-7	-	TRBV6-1	ASSKGQGRWATYEQY
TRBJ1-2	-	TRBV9	ASSVGLANYGYT